One and the same sample provided the 16 T cell receptor beta chains below, sequenced in a study of blood T cell repertoires in COVID-19. Using immunoSEQ multiplex PCR, the repertoire was profiled, and TCRdb retains in-frame clones only, with some absent. The sample includes just over 350,000 clones, about 88% of them seen just once. The specimen was PBMCs or T cells enriched from blood (not recorded which). These receptors were taken from a woman in her 30s who had recovered from COVID-19.

V and J are TRBV7-9 and TRBJ1-2; TRBD1 agrees at 7 bases. Trimming at V came to 1 base and at J to 4 bases, leaving 6 bases not matched to a gene. CDR1 is SEHNR, CDR2 FQNEAQ, per germline (reference sequence). The CDR3 totals 15 residues. CDR3 coding DNA: TGTGCCAGCAGCTTAGTGTCAGGGGGAGGCTATGGCTACACCTTC. Amino acids: CASSLVSGGGYGYTF.

The chain links TRBV5-1 to TRBJ2-2; 13 bases line up with TRBD2. The germline CDR1 and CDR2 sequences are SGHRS and YFSETQ. The J segment lost 4 bases and the V segment lost 4 bases, leaving 4 bases of the junction unmatched. The CDR3 contains 16 residues. The CDR3 is CASSMGTSGTTGELFF. DNA for the CDR3: TGCGCCAGCAGCATGGGGACTAGCGGGACCACCGGGGAGCTGTTTTTT.

This rearrangement joins TRBV24-1 to TRBJ1-5; the D is unclear. The V end lost 3 bases, the J end lost 6 bases, and 8 bases lay between the germline ends. Germline V gene data show CDR1 as KGHDR and CDR2 as SFDVKD. The CDR3 has 13 amino acids. CDR3 bases: TGTGCCACCAGTGATCGACGGGGTCAGCCCCAGCATTTT. Its protein is CATSDRRGQPQHF.

The chain joins TRBV7-2 to TRBJ2-1; no reliable D call. This CDR3 spans 18 amino acids. V lost 4 bases and J lost 2, with 21 bases in between. Germline CDR1 and CDR2: SGHTA and FQGNSA. The CDR3 DNA is TGTGCCAGCAGCTCCTTAGATGGTATCGCGACAACCTACAATGAGCAGTTCTTC. Protein product: CASSSLDGIATTYNEQFF.

The chain has TRBV10-1 and TRBJ1-2, with D perhaps matching TRBD1 (5 bases). CDR1 and CDR2 from the germline V gene are WNHNN and SYGVQD (reference sequence). The CDR3 loop spans 13 amino acids. With 0 bases removed from V and 3 bases from J, the gap between germline ends came to 5 bases. The CDR3 protein is CASSESGDYGYTF. The CDR3 DNA follows: TGCGCCAGCAGTGAGTCAGGGGACTATGGCTACACCTTC.

This chain links TRBV2 with TRBJ2-7; 13 nucleotides match TRBD2. Germline CDR1 SNHLY, CDR2 FYNNEI. The CDR3 consists of 17 residues. J was trimmed by 3 bases and V by 6 bases; bases with no gene match: 11. CDR3 sequence reads: CASSAGLAGRKYYEQYF. The CDR3 bases are TGTGCCAGCAGCGCGGGACTAGCGGGGCGAAAATACTACGAGCAGTACTTC.

This chain joins TRBV11-2 and TRBJ2-3; 8 bases agree with TRBD2. The CDR3 length is 17 residues. The germline CDR1 and CDR2 sequences are SGHAT and FQNNGV. V lost 5 bases and J lost 4; bases outside the gene matches: 14. The CDR3 here is CASSPRLGTSRPDTQYF. In nucleotides, the CDR3 is TGTGCCAGCAGCCCCCGCCTCGGGACTAGTAGGCCAGATACGCAGTATTTT. The full variable domain, completed using reference TRBV11-2 and TRBJ2-3, is EAGVAQSPRYKIIEKRQSVAFWCNPISGHATLYWYQQILGQGPKLLIQFQNNGVVDDSQLPKDRFSAERLKGVDSTLKIQPAKLEDSAVYLCASSPRLGTSRPDTQYFGPGTRLTVL.

This chain links TRBV14 with TRBJ1-2; tentatively, D is TRBD1 (6 bases). CDR1 is SGHDN, CDR2 FVKESK, per germline. Trimming left V 6 bases short and J 1 base short, with 9 bases between. The CDR3 extends over 13 amino acids. The CDR3 region is CASSTQGNYGYTF. The CDR3 region has the DNA TGTGCCAGCAGTACACAGGGTAACTATGGCTACACCTTC.

This clone was seen just once. The chain carries TRBV10-1 and TRBJ2-7; D is uncertain. The germline V gene encodes CDR1 WNHNN and CDR2 SYGVQD (reference sequence). The length of the CDR3 is 16 residues. Trimming shortened V by 6 bases and J by 0 bases, and 18 bases separated the two germline ends. The CDR3 here is CASSPSSGISSYEQYF. The CDR3 DNA reads as TGCGCCAGCAGCCCTTCATCAGGCATCAGCTCCTACGAGCAGTACTTC.

V and J are TRBV4-1 and TRBJ2-1; TRBD2 matches 15 bases. Germline V gene sequence: CDR1 MGHRA, CDR2 YSYEKL. The CDR3 length is 14 residues. Unmatched junction bases numbered 1, after V lost 1 base and J lost 12 bases. The CDR3 protein is CASSQGTSGGGQFF. The CDR3 nucleotides read TGCGCCAGCAGCCAAGGGACTAGCGGGGGGGGGCAGTTCTTC.

This chain joins TRBV7-9 and TRBJ2-1, with 9 bases fitting TRBD1. V lost 5 bases to trimming and J lost 6 bases; unmatched junction nucleotides: 5. Germline V gives CDR1 SEHNR, CDR2 FQNEAQ (reference sequence). This CDR3 is 14 amino acids long. In nucleotides, the CDR3 is TGTGCCAGCAGCACAGGGGGCTGGGTCAATGAGCAGTTCTTC. Its protein product is CASSTGGWVNEQFF. The full variable domain, in which reference TRBV7-9 and TRBJ2-1 provide the parts outside the CDR3, is DTGVSQNPRHKITKRGQNVTFRCDPISEHNRLYWYRQTLGQGPEFLTYFQNEAQLEKSRLLSDRFSAERPKGSFSTLEIQRTEQGDSAMYLCASSTGGWVNEQFFGPGTRLTVL.

The chain is built from TRBV13 and TRBJ1-2, with 11 positions matching TRBD1. The CDR3 loop spans 18 amino acids. V dropped 0 bases and J dropped 3; count of bases not matched to a gene: 9. Germline CDR1 is PRHDT and CDR2 is FYEKMQ (reference sequence). CDR3 sequence (DNA): TGTGCCAGCAGCTTAGGCGGACAGGGGGCCGTCAGTCACTATGGCTACACCTTC. Translated: CASSLGGQGAVSHYGYTF.

This rearrangement joins TRBV6-5 to TRBJ2-2; 9 nucleotides line up with TRBD2. This CDR3 has 15 residues. Germline assignment: CDR1 MNHEY and CDR2 SVGAGI. Trimming at V came to 7 bases and at J to 5 bases, leaving 8 bases not matched to a gene. The CDR3 sequence: CASKARLAATGELFF. CDR3 sequence (DNA): TGTGCCAGCAAAGCGAGACTAGCGGCTACCGGGGAGCTGTTTTTT.

This sequence joins TRBV2 and TRBJ1-4; a weak D match, TRBD1 (5 bases). Trimming took 3 bases from V and 2 from J, leaving 10 bases between them. Germline CDR1 reads SNHLY; CDR2 reads FYNNEI. The CDR3 runs to 15 residues. The CDR3 region has the DNA TGTGCCAGCAGTGACTGGGGGGGGACTAATGAAAAACTGTTTTTT. This translates into CASSDWGGTNEKLFF.

This chain links TRBV18 with TRBJ2-1; no firm D call. The CDR3 has 14 amino acids. V lost 2 bases and J lost 0, with 5 bases in between. The germline V gene encodes CDR1 KGHSH and CDR2 LQKENI. The CDR3 sequence is CASSPSVSYNEQFF. CDR3 in DNA: TGTGCCAGCTCACCATCAGTCTCCTACAATGAGCAGTTCTTC.

This chain links TRBV15 with TRBJ1-2, with D tentatively TRBD1 (6 bases). V lost 5 bases, J lost 4 bases, and 14 bases lay in between. The germline V gene has CDR1 LNHNV and CDR2 YYDKDF (reference sequence). The CDR3 has 14 residues. CDR3 DNA sequence: TGTGCCACCAGCTTACGGACAGTCGGCTATGGCTACACCTTC. Translation: CATSLRTVGYGYTF.